The 3 T cell receptor beta chains presented below share a single source sample, sequenced in a study of patients and donors after allogeneic stem cell transplantation (dated by TCRdb to 2020 to 2021). Receptors were amplified or captured by RT-PCR. Sequencer: NextSeq 550. TCRdb reworked the public reads: Q25 trimming with fastp, MiXCR clone assembly, productive beta chains retained. Identical CDR3 protein sequences are pooled into one entry, listed with their most common genes and DNA. This sample lists about a million distinct CDR3 sequences; approximately 18% were detected once. Roughly 6% of the sample is in the top ten clones. What was sequenced was blood, either unsorted or a sorted T cell fraction (not recorded which). All receptors derive from a human donor who was either an allogeneic HSCT recipient or a stem cell or donor lymphocyte infusion donor (not recorded which). It is not recorded whose cells these are; they may come from a transplant donor.

The chain uses TRBV7-2 and TRBJ2-3, with D hard to call. The V and J ends lost 7 bases and 9 bases respectively, with 17 bases between them. Looked up from germline, CDR1 is SGHTA and CDR2 is FQGNSA. The CDR3 is 13 residues long. CDR3 bases: TGTGCCAGCACGTCCCACCCGGTAGAGACGCAGTATTTT. Residues: CASTSHPVETQYF.

A few counts support this clonotype. This chain joins TRBV7-6 and TRBJ1-4; D gene unclear. V was cut by 5 bases and J by 4 bases, with 11 bases left in between. Germline loops: CDR1 SGHVS, CDR2 FNYEAQ. The CDR3 has 14 amino acids. CDR3 region: CASSPRVLNEKLFF. The DNA for the CDR3 is TGTGCCAGCAGCCCCCGGGTCCTTAATGAAAAACTGTTTTTT.

This clonotype was observed a handful of times. The chain links TRBV12-3 or TRBV12-4 to TRBJ2-2, with TRBD2 identical over 9 bases. Losses at the gene ends were 0 bases for V and 5 bases for J; bases not matched to a gene: 1. The CDR3 contains 15 residues. The CDR3 is CASSLALAGTGELFF. CDR3 DNA: TGTGCCAGCAGTTTAGCGCTAGCGGGGACCGGGGAGCTGTTTTTT.